The next 12 T cell receptor beta chains were all read from a single sample in a study of cytomegalovirus exposure and HLA in healthy donors. In the PCR, 60 Vbeta and 13 Jbeta primers were used. Measured with immunoSEQ multiplex PCR; TCRdb has only the in-frame clones, and not every one. The repertoire holds 90,000 to 140,000 clones, about 16% seen once, with over 0.65% in the top ten. Sample: PBMCs. These receptors were taken from a female donor in good health and CMV-seronegative.

The gene calls are TRBV25-1 and TRBJ1-2; D is perhaps TRBD1 (5 bases). The V and J ends lost 4 bases and 3 bases respectively, with 12 bases between them. The CDR3 is 14 amino acids. Germline V CDR1 and CDR2: MGHDK, SYGVNS. CDR3 in amino acids: CASSAPGGDYGYTF. CDR3 DNA sequence: TGTGCCAGCAGTGCCCCGGGGGGGGACTATGGCTACACCTTC.

The chain recombines TRBV2 with TRBJ2-7; no definite D call. V lost 5 bases and J 2 bases, leaving 10 bases between the germline ends. The germline gives CDR1 SNHLY, CDR2 FYNNEI. The CDR3 spans 13 residues. CDR3 DNA sequence: TGTGCCAGCAGTCGAGGTTTGACCTACGAGCAGTACTTC. Translated, it gives CASSRGLTYEQYF.

In this sample, this clone turned up a few times. The V call is TRBV7-8, the J call TRBJ2-3; TRBD2 matches 10 bases. The V gene's germline CDR1 is SGHVS and CDR2 FQNEAQ. The trim removed 2 bases at V and 5 bases at J, leaving 7 bases unmatched. CDR3 length: 16 amino acids. CDR3 DNA: TGTGCCAGCAGCTTATGGATAGCGGGAGGAGTAGATACGCAGTATTTT. Its protein product is CASSLWIAGGVDTQYF.

The chain has TRBV27 and TRBJ2-1, with D possibly matching TRBD2 (7 bases). V lost 3 bases and J 5 bases, leaving 20 bases between the germline ends. This CDR3 contains 17 residues. From germline, CDR1 is MNHEY and CDR2 SMNVEV (reference sequence). The CDR3 reads CASSFFQWEGVDNEQFF. The CDR3, as DNA: TGTGCCAGCAGTTTTTTCCAATGGGAGGGGGTGGACAATGAGCAGTTCTTC.

The CDR3 loop is CASSQVGGGDQETQYF. DNA for the CDR3: TGTGCCAGCAGCCAAGTGGGGGGAGGGGACCAAGAGACCCAGTACTTC. V gene TRBV4-2 combines with J gene TRBJ2-5; 7 bases fit TRBD2. The CDR3 covers 16 residues. J was trimmed by 0 bases and V by 1 base; bases with no gene match: 5. The germline V gene encodes CDR1 LGHNA and CDR2 YNFKEQ.

The chain carries TRBV9 and TRBJ2-7, with a possible D match to TRBD2 (6 bases). CDR1 SGDLS and CDR2 YYNGEE come from the germline V gene. The V end lost 3 bases, the J end lost 3 bases, and 13 bases lay between the germline ends. This CDR3 is built from 14 residues. The CDR3 DNA is TGTGCCAGCAGCGAAACCCCGGGGGACTACGAGCAGTACTTC. This gives the protein CASSETPGDYEQYF.

This rearrangement joins TRBV6-5 to TRBJ2-7; 7 bases are a match to TRBD1. V dropped 9 bases and J dropped 0; count of bases not matched to a gene: 5. The germline V gene encodes CDR1 MNHEY and CDR2 SVGAGI. This CDR3 has 13 amino acids. For the CDR3, the DNA is TGTGCCAGTCAGACAGGGCCCTCCTACGAGCAGTACTTC. This codes for CASQTGPSYEQYF.

This clone has more than one count but fewer than ten. The chain combines TRBV27 with TRBJ1-2; 11 nucleotides agree with TRBD1. The CDR3 has 14 residues. Trimming removed 4 bases from V and 4 bases from J; junction bases left unmatched: 2. Germline values: CDR1 MNHEY, CDR2 SMNVEV (reference sequence). CDR3 bases: TGTGCCAGCAGTTGGACAGGGGGCGGCTATGGCTACACCTTC. This gives the protein CASSWTGGGYGYTF.

CDR3 DNA: TGTGCCAGCAGCGCCCCAGGCTGGGGCACAGATACGCAGTATTTT. This codes for CASSAPGWGTDTQYF. The genes are TRBV9 and TRBJ2-3, with unresolved D. CDR1 is SGDLS, CDR2 YYNGEE, per germline. V was cut by 3 bases and J by 1 base, with 12 bases left in between. CDR3 length: 15 residues.

This clone was detected only a few times. V gene TRBV5-4 combines with J gene TRBJ2-5, with D tentatively TRBD1 (6 bases). V was clipped by 4 bases and J by 2 bases, with 9 bases between them. Per the germline V gene, CDR1 is SGHNT and CDR2 is YYREEE (reference sequence). The length of the CDR3 is 13 residues. CDR3 sequence: CASSADRQETQYF. CDR3 DNA sequence: TGTGCCAGCAGCGCGGACAGACAAGAGACCCAGTACTTC.

This clone was detected a few times. J is TRBJ2-5 and V is TRBV4-3; 7 nucleotides line up with TRBD1. CDR1 is LGHNA and CDR2 is YSLEER in the germline V gene. Trimming at V came to 2 bases and at J to 1 base, leaving 4 bases not matched to a gene. CDR3 length equals 15 residues. CDR3 sequence reads: CASSQTQGFQETQYF. The CDR3 nucleotides read TGCGCCAGCAGCCAAACACAGGGGTTCCAAGAGACCCAGTACTTC.

The V call is TRBV7-3, the J call TRBJ2-7, with 9 bases identical to TRBD2. Germline trimming cut 1 base from V and 3 bases from J; bases unmatched to any gene: 16. Germline CDR1 SGHTA, CDR2 FQGTGA. CDR3 length: 19 residues. The CDR3 nucleotides are TGTGCCAGCAGCTTAAGGTCAGGTTTACCGGGACTAGCCCACTACGAGCAGTACTTC. Translation: CASSLRSGLPGLAHYEQYF.